These T cell receptor beta chains were read from a single sample in a study of beta chain features in type 1 diabetes. Sequenced by immunoSEQ multiplex PCR; TCRdb stores in-frame clones only, minus some. The sample records more than 250,000 clones, less than 30% being singletons. Material for sequencing was naive CD4+ T cells from blood. The receptors were sampled from a woman in her 30s with type 1 diabetes. Both conserved end residues are part of each CDR3. Each record gives: D gene, J gene, V gene, clone size, CDR3 DNA, CDR3 protein. D genes are given only for firm matches. Clone sizes are given selectively: once, few, many, or a class where the clone is expanded.

TRBD2	TRBJ2-7	TRBV19	-	TGTGCCAGTAGTACCTCGACTAGCGGGAGGTACGAGCAGTACTTC	CASSTSTSGRYEQYF
TRBD2	TRBJ2-7	TRBV28	-	TGTGCCAGCAGGAACCCGGGGCTAGCGGGAGTGTTCGAGCAGTACTTC	CASRNPGLAGVFEQYF
TRBD1	TRBJ2-7	TRBV29-1	-	TGCAGCGTTGGTCCCCCGACAGGGACCTACGAGCAGTACTTC	CSVGPPTGTYEQYF
-	TRBJ2-7	TRBV4-1	-	TGCGCCAGCAGCCGAGTGCCTCTTTACGAGCAGTACTTC	CASSRVPLYEQYF
-	TRBJ2-5	TRBV2	-	TGTGCCAGCTCACGGGAGATTTGGCCCCAGTACTTC	CASSREIWPQYF
TRBD2	TRBJ2-1	TRBV5-1	-	TGCGCCAGCAGCTTGGAGCGGGAGGGGGGCAATGAGCAGTTCTTC	CASSLEREGGNEQFF
-	TRBJ1-2	TRBV5-1	-	TGCGCCAGCAGCCCGAGGACGGGGTATGGCTACACCTTC	CASSPRTGYGYTF
-	TRBJ1-4	TRBV30	-	TGTGCCTGGAGTGTAATCGGTGAAAAACTGTTTTTT	CAWSVIGEKLFF
TRBD2	TRBJ2-4	TRBV28	-	TGTGCCAGCAGTTTCCTAGCGGGAGGGTCCAAAAACATTCAGTACTTC	CASSFLAGGSKNIQYF
TRBD1	TRBJ2-7	TRBV7-9	-	TGTGCCAGCGACGCCGGGACAGGTTTCTACGAGCAGTACTTC	CASDAGTGFYEQYF
TRBD2	TRBJ2-5	TRBV28	few	TGTGCCAGCAGTTTCGCGGGGGCCCAGTACTTC	CASSFAGAQYF
-	TRBJ2-2	TRBV28	-	TGTGCCAGCAGTTCCGTACTACAGGGATCCCCCGGGGAGCTGTTTTTT	CASSSVLQGSPGELFF
TRBD1	TRBJ2-5	TRBV25-1	once	TGTGCCAGCAGTGAATTCGGCAGGGGGTTCGGGGAGACCCAGTACTTC	CASSEFGRGFGETQYF
-	TRBJ2-7	TRBV27	-	TGTGCCAGCAGTCCCCGATATGGCGGGGTACAGGTCTACGAGCAGTACTTC	CASSPRYGGVQVYEQYF
-	TRBJ2-2	TRBV6-5	-	TGTGCCAGCAGTAGACTAGTTTCGAACACCGGGGAGCTGTTTTTT	CASSRLVSNTGELFF
TRBD1	TRBJ2-7	TRBV29-1	-	TGCAGCGTTGCGGACAGGGGGCTGCTCGAGCAGTACTTC	CSVADRGLLEQYF
TRBD1	TRBJ1-2	TRBV29-1	-	TGCAGCGCCCCTCGGGGACAGGGTGAGGGCTACACCTTC	CSAPRGQGEGYTF
TRBD2	TRBJ2-1	TRBV11-3	few	TGTGCCAGCAGCCTCGGACTAGCCTACGAGTTCTTC	CASSLGLAYEFF
-	TRBJ2-5	TRBV29-1	-	TGCAGCGTTCGGGTTAGAGAGGCCCAAGAGACCCAGTACTTC	CSVRVREAQETQYF
-	TRBJ2-7	TRBV2	-	TGTGCCAGCGGTTTCCACCGGGACGAGCAGTACTTC	CASGFHRDEQYF
TRBD2	TRBJ2-1	TRBV6-1	-	TGTGCCAGCAGGCGGGAGAAGTTCCATGAGCAGTTCTTC	CASRREKFHEQFF
-	TRBJ1-2	TRBV30	few	TGTGCCTGGAGTTCAACAGGAAACGACTATGGCTACACCTTC	CAWSSTGNDYGYTF
TRBD1	TRBJ2-5	TRBV5-1	-	TGCGCCAGCAGCCAAGGACAGGACGAGACCCAGTACTTC	CASSQGQDETQYF
TRBD1	TRBJ2-4	TRBV2	few	TGTGCCAGCGCAGGGGGCTGGGCCAAAAACATTCAGTACTTC	CASAGGWAKNIQYF
TRBD2	TRBJ2-2	TRBV10-2	-	TGCGCCAGCAGTGACTCTCCGACGGCGGGAGGGCCGGTGTTT	CASSDSPTAGGPVF
TRBD2	TRBJ2-7	TRBV25-1	-	TGTGCCAGCAGTGAATACACTAGCGGGAGATCGTACGAGCAGTACTTC	CASSEYTSGRSYEQYF
TRBD1	TRBJ1-1	TRBV7-9	-	TGTGCCAGCAGCACCTCGACAGGGAGCACTGAAGCTTTCTTT	CASSTSTGSTEAFF
-	TRBJ1-1	TRBV29-1	-	TGCAGCGTTGAACCGGGGGACCCTTTCATGAACACTGAAGCTTTCTTT	CSVEPGDPFMNTEAFF
TRBD1	TRBJ2-7	TRBV9	few	TGTGCCAGCAGCGTAGTAATTGGACAGGGGGGGGTCTACGAGCAGTACTTC	CASSVVIGQGGVYEQYF
TRBD2	TRBJ2-5	TRBV9	-	TGTGCCAGCGGACTAGCGGCCAACCAAGAGACCCAGTACTTC	CASGLAANQETQYF
TRBD1	TRBJ1-2	TRBV29-1	few	TGCAGCGCCCAGGGGGGACCCTTC	CSAQGGPF
-	TRBJ2-6	TRBV5-8	few	TGTGCCAGCAATAAGGGACACAGCTCTGGGGCCAACGTCCTGACTTTC	CASNKGHSSGANVLTF
-	TRBJ1-2	TRBV18	-	TGTGCCAGCTCACCGGACCCTAGCAATAACTATGGCTACACCTTC	CASSPDPSNNYGYTF
-	TRBJ2-1	TRBV9	-	TGTGCCAGCAGCCCTTCTAGCTATGGCGATGAGCAGTTCTTC	CASSPSSYGDEQFF
-	TRBJ1-1	TRBV11-2	once	TGTGCCAGCAGCTCAGGGACACCTTACACTGAAGCTTTCTTT	CASSSGTPYTEAFF
TRBD2	TRBJ2-1	TRBV9	-	TGTGCCAGCAGCGTAGCCCCCCGGACTAGCTCTGCCAATGAGCAGTTCTTC	CASSVAPRTSSANEQFF
TRBD2	TRBJ2-3	TRBV11-2	-	TGTGCCAGCAGCCCCAGCGGGGGTACGCAGTATTTT	CASSPSGGTQYF
TRBD2	TRBJ2-1	TRBV5-1	once	TGCGCCAGCAGCACTCCGACTAGCGGGATCGCTTATGAGCAGTTCTTC	CASSTPTSGIAYEQFF
TRBD2	TRBJ2-2	TRBV5-1	few	TGCGCCAGCAGCTCGGGACTAGCGGGAGTCGGCACCGGGGAGCTGTTTTTT	CASSSGLAGVGTGELFF
-	TRBJ1-2	TRBV4-1	-	TGCGCCAGCAGCCAAGTCTCCCAACCTGAGGGCTACACCTTC	CASSQVSQPEGYTF
TRBD2	TRBJ2-7	TRBV18	few	TGTGCCAGCTCACCACCGACTTTCGGGGGGAAGCGCTACGAGCAGTACTTC	CASSPPTFGGKRYEQYF
TRBD1	TRBJ2-2	TRBV7-3	-	TGTGCCAGCAGTCGGACAGGGACCGGGGAGCTGTTTTTT	CASSRTGTGELFF
-	TRBJ2-5	TRBV5-1	few	TGCGCCAGCACTCTCCTAGAAGGGACACACCAAGAGACCCAGTACTTC	CASTLLEGTHQETQYF
-	TRBJ2-5	TRBV29-1	-	TGCAGCACCGCCGGGATTGGGGATCGGCAAGAGACCCAGTACTTC	CSTAGIGDRQETQYF
TRBD2	TRBJ2-1	TRBV28	few	TGTGCCAGCAGATTACAGGGACTAGCGGGACTGGGGTTCTTC	CASRLQGLAGLGFF
-	TRBJ2-6	TRBV27	-	TGTGCCAGCACAAGAAGCCCGGGACACACCTCTGGGGCCAACGTCCTGACTTTC	CASTRSPGHTSGANVLTF
-	TRBJ1-4	TRBV29-1	few	TGCAGCGTCCATACAGGGCCTAATGAAAAACTGTTTTTT	CSVHTGPNEKLFF
-	TRBJ2-2	TRBV25-1	-	TGTGCCAGCAGTGCGAGGACAGCGAACACCGGGGAGCTGTTTTTT	CASSARTANTGELFF
-	TRBJ2-4	TRBV19	few	TGTGCCAGTAGTCTCGTAGCGGAGCTAGGGGACATTCAGTACTTC	CASSLVAELGDIQYF
-	TRBJ2-5	TRBV2	-	TGTGCCAGCAGTGGGGGGACACGGCAAGAGACCCAGTACTTC	CASSGGTRQETQYF
TRBD1	TRBJ2-6	TRBV29-1	few	TGCAGCGTTGGGGGACAGGGGTTTGGGGCCAACGTCCTGACTTTC	CSVGGQGFGANVLTF
TRBD2	TRBJ2-1	TRBV15	-	TGTGCCACCAGCAGGGAGCTGACTAGCGGCTCTTTGGGGCGGATCAATGAGCAGTTCTTC	CATSRELTSGSLGRINEQFF
-	TRBJ1-1	TRBV14	few	TGTGCCAGCAGCCAGTTGGCGGGAACTGAAGCTTTCTTT	CASSQLAGTEAFF